Given below is one T cell receptor beta chain in context. No antigen is known for it. The data derive from a study of response to subunit inactivated influenza vaccine. Findings of the study overall: The authors suggested that every seasonal influenza vaccination recruits few new T cells.

The CDR3 has 16 amino acids. After removal of 3 bases from V and 3 bases from J, the junction contained 6 bases not matched to a gene. Per germline, CDR1 SGDLS and CDR2 YYNGEE. TCRdb re-analysed the RT-PCR reads in MiXCR, keeping a single row per CDR3 protein. The sample shows 450,000 to 600,000 distinct CDR3 sequences, 16% of them seen only once. This TCR derives from a man between 50 and 70 years old who received an inactivated influenza vaccine. Material: CD4+ T cells sorted from PBMCs, obtained around 25 months after vaccination. The chain is built from TRBV9 and TRBJ1-4; 9 bases line up with TRBD1. Written as DNA, the CDR3 is TGTGCCAGCAGCGCGGGGGACAGGGTAGCTAATGAAAAACTGTTTTTT. As protein: CASSAGDRVANEKLFF.